The rows below give T cell receptor beta chains drawn from one sample of a study of blood T cell repertoires in COVID-19. Method: immunoSEQ multiplex PCR; TCRdb's copy keeps in-frame clones and lacks some. The repertoire holds 140,000 to 150,000 clones, 88% seen once, with over 1.5% in the top ten. Sequencing input: peripheral blood. Receptors originate from an older man with acute or convalescent COVID-19. CDR3s include the opening cysteine and the closing phenylalanine or tryptophan. A D gene is named only where the DNA matches it firmly. A clone size is listed for some rows: how often the clone was seen (once, few, many), or a class if it is expanded.

j_gene | abundance | d_gene | v_gene | CDR3nt | CDR3aa
TRBJ2-4 | - | - | TRBV27 | TGTGCCAGCAGTTGGGCAGGGGGGAGCCAAAACATTCAGTACTTC | CASSWAGGSQNIQYF
TRBJ1-1 | few | - | TRBV28 | TGTGCCAGCAGTTCGGGGAGGACCTACTCTCTTCCGAACACTGAAGCTTTCTTT | CASSSGRTYSLPNTEAFF
TRBJ2-3 | - | - | TRBV27 | TGTGCCAGCAGGCGAGGCAGGGTGAGCACAGATACGCAGTATTTT | CASRRGRVSTDTQYF
TRBJ1-6 | - | TRBD1 | TRBV11-2 | TGTGCCAGCAGCCATCAGGGGGCGCTTAATTCACCCCTCCACTTT | CASSHQGALNSPLHF
TRBJ1-2 | - | TRBD1 | TRBV30 | TGTGCCTGGACAGGGGGCGGTGGCTACACCTTC | CAWTGGGGYTF
TRBJ2-5 | - | - | TRBV11-2 | TGTGCCAGCAGCTCATCCGGGACTTCAGAGACCCAGTACTTC | CASSSSGTSETQYF
TRBJ1-2 | - | - | TRBV18 | TGTGCCAGCTCAGAGGGGACATATGGCTACACCTTC | CASSEGTYGYTF
TRBJ1-1 | - | - | TRBV7-7 | TGTGCCAGCAGCTTATCCTTGAACACTGAAGCTTTCTTT | CASSLSLNTEAFF
TRBJ1-4 | - | - | TRBV11-2 | TGTGCCAGCAGGAGATCAACTAATGAAAAACTGTTTTTT | CASRRSTNEKLFF
TRBJ1-6 | - | - | TRBV14 | TGTGCCAGCAGCCAATCCGGTCGGTCCTATAATTCACCCCTCCACTTT | CASSQSGRSYNSPLHF
TRBJ1-3 | - | - | TRBV6-5 | TGTGCCAGCAGGATTAAGCAGCTTAGGGGCACCATATATTTT | CASRIKQLRGTIYF
TRBJ1-3 | few | - | TRBV3-1/TRBV3-2 | TGTGCCAGCAGCCAGGACAGCTCTGGAAACACCATATATTTT | CASSQDSSGNTIYF
TRBJ2-7 | - | TRBD1 | TRBV19 | TGTGCCAGTCAGGACAGGAACTCCTACGAGCAGTACTTC | CASQDRNSYEQYF
TRBJ2-7 | - | - | TRBV15 | TGTGCCACCACCCGTCGACCGGGGGACGAGCAGTACTTC | CATTRRPGDEQYF
TRBJ2-5 | - | TRBD2 | TRBV5-6 | TGTGCCAGCAGCACAGGACTAGCGGGAGAGGGAGAGACCCAGTACTTC | CASSTGLAGEGETQYF
TRBJ1-5 | - | TRBD1 | TRBV19 | TGTGCCAGTAGTATTCGTTCTGGACAGGGGGCGGGTCAGCCCCAGCATTTT | CASSIRSGQGAGQPQHF
TRBJ1-2 | - | - | TRBV24-1 | TGTGCCACCAGTGACTCCCCGGGAGGGCCTAACTATGGCTACACCTTC | CATSDSPGGPNYGYTF
TRBJ1-1 | - | - | TRBV6-5 | TGTGCCAGCAGTTTCACGGTTGTGAACACTGAAGCTTTCTTT | CASSFTVVNTEAFF
TRBJ1-1 | - | - | TRBV2 | TGTGCCAGCAGTGGGTATACTGTTGAAGCTTTCTTT | CASSGYTVEAFF
TRBJ1-2 | few | - | TRBV10-3 | TGTGCCACCACGGGACTCCCCTCAGGGAACTATGGCTACACCTTC | CATTGLPSGNYGYTF
TRBJ2-1 | few | - | TRBV5-1 | TGCGCCAGCAGCTTGGGACAGACCAATGAGCAGTTCTTC | CASSLGQTNEQFF
TRBJ2-1 | few | TRBD1 | TRBV24-1 | TGTGCCACCAGTCTCGGGACAGGGTTAGTTAATGAGCAGTTCTTC | CATSLGTGLVNEQFF
TRBJ2-5 | - | - | TRBV24-1 | TGTGCCACCAGTGATGGTGGCGGGGCCCCCACCCAGTACTTC | CATSDGGGAPTQYF
TRBJ2-7 | - | TRBD1 | TRBV3-1/TRBV3-2 | TGTGCCAGCAGCCAAGGTGGACAGGGGTACGAGCAGTACTTC | CASSQGGQGYEQYF
TRBJ1-4 | - | - | TRBV5-4 | TGTGCCAGCAGCTTGATTGAGCGATCTAATGAAAAACTGTTTTTT | CASSLIERSNEKLFF
TRBJ2-7 | - | TRBD1 | TRBV3-1/TRBV3-2 | TGTGCCAGCAGGCACACAGGGGGCGCGGAGCAGTACTTC | CASRHTGGAEQYF
TRBJ2-7 | once | TRBD2 | TRBV6-5 | TGTGCCGCACGGACTAGCGGGATCTACGAGCAGTACTTC | CAARTSGIYEQYF
TRBJ2-2 | - | TRBD2 | TRBV19 | TGTGCCAGTAGTTGGTCTAGCGGGGTGAACACCGGGGAGCTGTTTTTT | CASSWSSGVNTGELFF